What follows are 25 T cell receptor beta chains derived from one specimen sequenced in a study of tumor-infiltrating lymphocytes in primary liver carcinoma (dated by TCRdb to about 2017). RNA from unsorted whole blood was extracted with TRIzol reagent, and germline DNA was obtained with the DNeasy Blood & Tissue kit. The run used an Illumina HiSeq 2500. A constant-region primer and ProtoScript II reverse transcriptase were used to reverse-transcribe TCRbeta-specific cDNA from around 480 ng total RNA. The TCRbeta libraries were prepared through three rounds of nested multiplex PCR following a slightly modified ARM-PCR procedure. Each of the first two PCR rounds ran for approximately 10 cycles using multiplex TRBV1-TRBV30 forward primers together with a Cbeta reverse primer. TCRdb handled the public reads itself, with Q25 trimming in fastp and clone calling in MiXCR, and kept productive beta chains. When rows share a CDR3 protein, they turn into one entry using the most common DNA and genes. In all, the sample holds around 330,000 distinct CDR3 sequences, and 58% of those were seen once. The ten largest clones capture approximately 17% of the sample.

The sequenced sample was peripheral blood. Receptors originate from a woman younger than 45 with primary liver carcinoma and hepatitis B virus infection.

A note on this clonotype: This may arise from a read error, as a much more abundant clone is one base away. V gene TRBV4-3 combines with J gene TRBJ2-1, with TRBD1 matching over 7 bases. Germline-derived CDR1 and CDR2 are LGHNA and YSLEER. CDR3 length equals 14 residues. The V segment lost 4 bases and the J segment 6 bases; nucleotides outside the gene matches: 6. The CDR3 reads CASSRDRTLNEQFF. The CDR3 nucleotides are TGCGCCAGCAGCCGGGACAGAACCCTCAATGAGCAGTTCTTC.

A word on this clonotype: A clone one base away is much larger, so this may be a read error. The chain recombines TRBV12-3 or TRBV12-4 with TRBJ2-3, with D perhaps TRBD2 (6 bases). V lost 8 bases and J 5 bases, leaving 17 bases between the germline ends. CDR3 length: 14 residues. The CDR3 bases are TGTGCCAGCCGGGCCGCGGGGAATGTAGATACGCAGTATTTT. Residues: CASRAAGNVDTQYF.

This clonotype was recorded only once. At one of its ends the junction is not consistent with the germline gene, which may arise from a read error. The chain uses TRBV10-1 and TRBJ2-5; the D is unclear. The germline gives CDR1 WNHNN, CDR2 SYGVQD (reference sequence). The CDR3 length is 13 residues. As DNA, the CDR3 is TGTGCCAGCAATGAGGATCCGCGGGAGACCCAGTACTTC. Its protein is CASNEDPRETQYF.

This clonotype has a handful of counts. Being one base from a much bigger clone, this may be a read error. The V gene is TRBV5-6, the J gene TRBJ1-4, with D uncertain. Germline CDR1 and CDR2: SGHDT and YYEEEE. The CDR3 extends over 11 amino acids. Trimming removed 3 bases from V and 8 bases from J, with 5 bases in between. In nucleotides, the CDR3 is TGTGCCAGCAGCTCAGGAGAAAAACTGTTTTTT. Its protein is CASSSGEKLFF. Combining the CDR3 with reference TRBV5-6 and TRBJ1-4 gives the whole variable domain DAGVTQSPTHLIKTRGQQVTLRCSPKSGHDTVSWYQQALGQGPQFIFQYYEEEERQRGNFPDRFSGHQFPNYSSELNVNALLLGDSALYLCASSSGEKLFFGSGTQLSVL.

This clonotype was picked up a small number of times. CDR3: CASSPRGQWDSSYNSPLHF. DNA of the CDR3: TGTGCCAGCAGTCCCCGGGGACAGTGGGATAGCTCCTATAATTCACCCCTCCACTTT. The chain uses TRBV6-5 and TRBJ1-6; TRBD1 agrees at 7 bases. Germline V gives CDR1 MNHEY, CDR2 SVGAGI. The CDR3 is 19 residues long. V was pared by 5 bases and J by 0 bases, with 13 bases of the junction left unmatched.

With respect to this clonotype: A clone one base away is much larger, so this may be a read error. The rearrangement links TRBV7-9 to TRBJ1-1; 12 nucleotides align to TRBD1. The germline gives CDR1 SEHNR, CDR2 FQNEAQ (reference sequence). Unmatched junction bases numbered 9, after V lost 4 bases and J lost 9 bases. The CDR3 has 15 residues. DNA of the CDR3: TGTGCCAGCAGCTCTTGGGACAGGGGGCAAACTAAAGCTTTCTTT. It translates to CASSSWDRGQTKAFF.

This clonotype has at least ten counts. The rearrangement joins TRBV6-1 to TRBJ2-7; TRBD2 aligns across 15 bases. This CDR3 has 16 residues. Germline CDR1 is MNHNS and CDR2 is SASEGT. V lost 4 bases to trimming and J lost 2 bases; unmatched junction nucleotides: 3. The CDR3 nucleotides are TGTGCCAGCAGTGTGGGACTAGCGGGAGGTGCCTACGAGCAGTACTTC. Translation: CASSVGLAGGAYEQYF.

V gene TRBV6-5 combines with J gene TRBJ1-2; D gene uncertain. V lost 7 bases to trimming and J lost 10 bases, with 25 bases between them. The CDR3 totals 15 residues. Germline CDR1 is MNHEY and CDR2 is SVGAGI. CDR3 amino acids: CASKMTSKAPDAYTF. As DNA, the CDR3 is TGTGCCAGCAAAATGACTTCCAAAGCCCCAGATGCCTACACCTTC.

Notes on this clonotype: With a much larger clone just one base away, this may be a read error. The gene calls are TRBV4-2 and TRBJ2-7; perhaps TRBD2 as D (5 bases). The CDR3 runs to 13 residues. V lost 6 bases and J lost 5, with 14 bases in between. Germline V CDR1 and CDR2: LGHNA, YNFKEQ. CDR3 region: CASRGGTSHEQYF. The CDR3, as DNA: TGTGCCAGCAGAGGAGGCACTTCCCACGAGCAGTACTTC.

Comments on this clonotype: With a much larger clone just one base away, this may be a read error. The CDR3 DNA reads TGTGCCAGCAGTTCTCTTGACGGGAACACTGGAGCTTTCTTT. Its protein product is CASSSLDGNTGAFF. The chain couples TRBV6-6 to TRBJ1-1; D unresolved. CDR3 length: 14 amino acids. Germline V gives CDR1 MNHNY, CDR2 SVGAGI (reference sequence).

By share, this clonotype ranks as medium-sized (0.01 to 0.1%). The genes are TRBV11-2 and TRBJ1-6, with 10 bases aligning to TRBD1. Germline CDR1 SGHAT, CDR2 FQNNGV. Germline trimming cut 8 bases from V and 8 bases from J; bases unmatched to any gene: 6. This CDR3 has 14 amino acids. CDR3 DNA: TGTGCCAGCGGGAAAGGGACAGGGGATTCACCCCTCCACTTT. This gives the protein CASGKGTGDSPLHF.

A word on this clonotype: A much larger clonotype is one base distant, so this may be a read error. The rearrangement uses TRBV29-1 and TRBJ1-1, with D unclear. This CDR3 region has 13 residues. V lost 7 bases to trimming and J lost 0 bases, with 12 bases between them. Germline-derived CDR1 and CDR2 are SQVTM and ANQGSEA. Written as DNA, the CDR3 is TGCAGCGCCCGGGCAGCTATGAACACTGAAGCTTTCTTT. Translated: CSARAAMNTEAFF.

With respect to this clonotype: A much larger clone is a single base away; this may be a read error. The CDR3 DNA follows: TGTGCCAGCAGCTTGAGCCCCCCGGGGGAGCTGGTTTTT. This gives the protein CASSLSPPGELVF. The chain joins TRBV5-4 to TRBJ2-2; D is perhaps TRBD2 (6 bases). CDR3 size: 13 residues. Per germline, CDR1 SGHNT and CDR2 YYREEE (reference sequence).

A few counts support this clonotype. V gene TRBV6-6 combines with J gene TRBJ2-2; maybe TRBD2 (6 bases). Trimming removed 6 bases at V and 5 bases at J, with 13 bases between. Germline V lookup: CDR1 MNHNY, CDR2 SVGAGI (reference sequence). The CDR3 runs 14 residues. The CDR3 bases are TGTGCCAGCAGGCCCTGGGCGGGAACCGGGGAGCTGTTTTTT. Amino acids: CASRPWAGTGELFF.

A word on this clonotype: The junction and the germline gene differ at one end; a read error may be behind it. The CDR3 protein is CASNYDDLGETQYF. CDR3 coding DNA: TGCGCCAGCAATTACGACGATCTGGGGGAGACCCAGTACTTC. This sequence joins TRBV6-5 and TRBJ2-5; D is unresolved. CDR1 is MNHEY and CDR2 is SVGAGI in the germline V gene. The CDR3 is made up of 14 amino acids.

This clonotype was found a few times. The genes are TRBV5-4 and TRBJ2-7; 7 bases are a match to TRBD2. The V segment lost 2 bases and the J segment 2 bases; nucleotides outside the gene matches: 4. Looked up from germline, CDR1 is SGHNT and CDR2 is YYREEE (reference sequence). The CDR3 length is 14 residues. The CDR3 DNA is TGTGCCAGCAGCTTAGGACTAGTTCCCTACGAGCAGTACTTC. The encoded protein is CASSLGLVPYEQYF.

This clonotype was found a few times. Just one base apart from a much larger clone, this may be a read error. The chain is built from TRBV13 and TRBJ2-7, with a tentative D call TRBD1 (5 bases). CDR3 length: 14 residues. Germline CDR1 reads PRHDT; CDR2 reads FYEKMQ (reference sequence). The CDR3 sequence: CASRLGPTTAEQYF. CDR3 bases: TGTGCCAGCAGATTAGGCCCTACGACAGCCGAGCAGTACTTC.

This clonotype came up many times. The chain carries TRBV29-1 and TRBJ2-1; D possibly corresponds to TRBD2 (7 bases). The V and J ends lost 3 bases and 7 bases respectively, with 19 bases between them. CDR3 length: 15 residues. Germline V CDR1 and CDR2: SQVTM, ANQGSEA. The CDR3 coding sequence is TGCAGCGTTGACTGGGCGGGGGCTCAAAGTAATGAGCAGTTCTTC. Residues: CSVDWAGAQSNEQFF.

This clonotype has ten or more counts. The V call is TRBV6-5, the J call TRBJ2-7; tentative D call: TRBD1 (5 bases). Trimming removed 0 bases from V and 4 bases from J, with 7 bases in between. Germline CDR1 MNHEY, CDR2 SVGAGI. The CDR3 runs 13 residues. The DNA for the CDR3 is TGTGCCAGCAGTTACTCGAAGGGGTACGAGCAGTACTTC. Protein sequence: CASSYSKGYEQYF.

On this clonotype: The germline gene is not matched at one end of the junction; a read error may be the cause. Written as DNA, the CDR3 is TGCGCCAGCAGTGATTGGGGAGGGGCCGGGGAGCTGTCTTTT. Protein product: CASSDWGGAGELSF. The V gene is TRBV10-2, the J gene TRBJ2-2; the match to TRBD2 covers 7 bases. This CDR3 has 14 amino acids. Germline V gene lookup returns CDR1 WSHSY and CDR2 SAAADI.

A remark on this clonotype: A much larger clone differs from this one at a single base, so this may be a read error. The chain's CDR3 is CSVNRGNHEQYF. Here the CDR3 DNA reads TGCAGCGTGAACAGGGGGAATCACGAGCAGTACTTC. The chain recombines TRBV29-1 with TRBJ2-7, with 8 bases matching TRBD1. Germline CDR1 reads SQVTM; CDR2 reads ANQGSEA. V gave up 6 bases and J gave up 5 bases; unmatched junction bases: 6. This CDR3 spans 12 amino acids.

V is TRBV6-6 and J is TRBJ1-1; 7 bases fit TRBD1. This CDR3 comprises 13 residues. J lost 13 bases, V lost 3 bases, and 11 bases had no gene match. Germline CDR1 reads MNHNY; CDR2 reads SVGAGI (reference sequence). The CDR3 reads CASSYGFGQGGFF. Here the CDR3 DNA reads TGTGCCAGCAGTTATGGGTTCGGGCAGGGGGGTTTCTTT.

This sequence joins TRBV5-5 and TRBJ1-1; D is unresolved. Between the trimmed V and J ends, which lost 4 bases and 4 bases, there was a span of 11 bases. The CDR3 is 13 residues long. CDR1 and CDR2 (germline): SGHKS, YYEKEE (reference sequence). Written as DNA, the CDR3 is TGTGCCAGCAGCCTTGGGAGCGTCACTGAAGCTTTCTTT. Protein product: CASSLGSVTEAFF.

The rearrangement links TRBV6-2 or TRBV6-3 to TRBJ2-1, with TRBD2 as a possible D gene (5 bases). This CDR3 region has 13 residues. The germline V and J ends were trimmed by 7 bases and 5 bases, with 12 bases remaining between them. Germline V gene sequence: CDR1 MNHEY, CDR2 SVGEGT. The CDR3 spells CASKSGVNNEQFF. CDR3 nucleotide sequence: TGTGCCAGCAAGTCCGGGGTTAACAATGAGCAGTTCTTC.

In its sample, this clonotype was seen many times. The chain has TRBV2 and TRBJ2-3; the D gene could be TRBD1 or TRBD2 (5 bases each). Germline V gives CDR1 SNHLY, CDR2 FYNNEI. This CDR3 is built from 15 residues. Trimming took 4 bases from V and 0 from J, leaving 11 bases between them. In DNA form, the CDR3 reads TGTGCCAGCAGTGGAGGGACGGCTAGCACAGATACGCAGTATTTT. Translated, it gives CASSGGTASTDTQYF. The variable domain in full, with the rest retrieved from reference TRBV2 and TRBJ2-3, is EPEVTQTPSHQVTQMGQEVILRCVPISNHLYFYWYRQILGQKVEFLVSFYNNEISEKSEIFDDQFSVERPDGSNFTLKIRSTKLEDSAMYFCASSGGTASTDTQYFGPGTRLTVL.